A selection of T cell receptor beta chains follows, all from one sample in a study of T cells in Graves' hyperthyroidism and ophthalmopathy. TCRdb itself ran the multiplex PCR reads through MiXCR, one entry per CDR3 protein. Of roughly 350,000 distinct CDR3 sequences listed, about 14% are singletons. The sample comprised blood. The source is a woman between 25 and 40 years old with Graves' hyperthyroidism. Each CDR3 is given with its conserved first and last residue. The order of the fields is J gene, V gene, CDR3 protein.

J: TRBJ2-5
V: TRBV28
CDR3: CASSETKGQFDRETQYF

J: TRBJ1-2
V: TRBV2
CDR3: CASSADSDNYGYTF

J: TRBJ1-4
V: TRBV11-2
CDR3: CASSPRGGNEKLFF

J: TRBJ2-3
V: TRBV28
CDR3: CASSLISTDTQYF

J: TRBJ2-3
V: TRBV3-1
CDR3: CASTSTGSTDTQYF

J: TRBJ2-3
V: TRBV19
CDR3: CASSGTVTDTQYF

J: TRBJ2-3
V: TRBV29-1
CDR3: CSVPAGVSRGTQYF

J: TRBJ2-7
V: TRBV29-1
CDR3: CSVVKDSYEQYF

J: TRBJ2-5
V: TRBV3-1
CDR3: CASSQPGGSQETQYF

J: TRBJ2-7
V: TRBV2
CDR3: CASRDDRVYEQYF

J: TRBJ2-2
V: TRBV6-1
CDR3: CASTDREETGELFF

J: TRBJ2-4
V: TRBV12-3/TRBV12-4
CDR3: CASSRTSGKVIQYF

J: TRBJ2-6
V: TRBV29-1
CDR3: CSVETGTGGSGANVLTF

J: TRBJ2-3
V: TRBV6-4
CDR3: CASSDSITSGTDTQYF

J: TRBJ2-5
V: TRBV6-5
CDR3: CASSYRTSGRETQYF

J: TRBJ2-3
V: TRBV2
CDR3: CASGSGPADTQYF

J: TRBJ2-3
V: TRBV28
CDR3: CASSLGQTKDTQYF

J: TRBJ2-1
V: TRBV3-1
CDR3: CASRGPGTSGRQENEQFF

J: TRBJ2-3
V: TRBV19
CDR3: CASAPGEGRPVDTQYF

J: TRBJ1-3
V: TRBV6-5
CDR3: CASSYRGPPGNTIYF

J: TRBJ2-3
V: TRBV15
CDR3: CATSRTRTGASTDTQYF

J: TRBJ1-5
V: TRBV5-1
CDR3: CASSLEGNSNQPQHF

J: TRBJ1-5
V: TRBV18
CDR3: CASSPDQRQPQHF

J: TRBJ2-3
V: TRBV7-2
CDR3: CASSLQVPPYTQYF

J: TRBJ2-1
V: TRBV6-2/TRBV6-3
CDR3: CASFGRRKADNEQFF

J: TRBJ2-5
V: TRBV28
CDR3: CASSYPGGQETQYF

J: TRBJ2-1
V: TRBV12-3/TRBV12-4
CDR3: CASSSGGNEQFF

J: TRBJ1-1
V: TRBV14
CDR3: CAGSLGGGIAEAFF

J: TRBJ2-2
V: TRBV2
CDR3: CASRINTLFF

J: TRBJ2-5
V: TRBV5-8
CDR3: CASSSPEPGASETQYF

J: TRBJ2-4
V: TRBV2
CDR3: CASSVGTLILAKNIQYF

J: TRBJ1-5
V: TRBV15
CDR3: CATSRSGEQPQHF

J: TRBJ2-5
V: TRBV19
CDR3: CASSIDSRAETQYF

J: TRBJ2-2
V: TRBV28
CDR3: CASSSQPTGELFF

J: TRBJ2-5
V: TRBV15
CDR3: CATSRRTAGSETQYF

J: TRBJ1-6
V: TRBV30
CDR3: CAWSDGQVVSPLHF

J: TRBJ1-3
V: TRBV20-1
CDR3: CSAVNGLLADTIYF

J: TRBJ2-3
V: TRBV6-1
CDR3: CASGTDSYTDTQYF

J: TRBJ1-1
V: TRBV7-9
CDR3: CASSSSVRESKAFF

J: TRBJ2-3
V: TRBV9
CDR3: CASSVARVVTDTQYF

J: TRBJ2-5
V: TRBV2
CDR3: CASSDMETQYF

J: TRBJ1-2
V: TRBV25-1
CDR3: CASSGQDRVRLNYGYTF

J: TRBJ2-7
V: TRBV28
CDR3: CASSIQEPYEQYF

J: TRBJ1-2
V: TRBV18
CDR3: CASSPDRERGYTF

J: TRBJ1-2
V: TRBV3-1
CDR3: CASSQVQASNYGYTF

J: TRBJ2-7
V: TRBV28
CDR3: CATPGQSGSLPYEQYF